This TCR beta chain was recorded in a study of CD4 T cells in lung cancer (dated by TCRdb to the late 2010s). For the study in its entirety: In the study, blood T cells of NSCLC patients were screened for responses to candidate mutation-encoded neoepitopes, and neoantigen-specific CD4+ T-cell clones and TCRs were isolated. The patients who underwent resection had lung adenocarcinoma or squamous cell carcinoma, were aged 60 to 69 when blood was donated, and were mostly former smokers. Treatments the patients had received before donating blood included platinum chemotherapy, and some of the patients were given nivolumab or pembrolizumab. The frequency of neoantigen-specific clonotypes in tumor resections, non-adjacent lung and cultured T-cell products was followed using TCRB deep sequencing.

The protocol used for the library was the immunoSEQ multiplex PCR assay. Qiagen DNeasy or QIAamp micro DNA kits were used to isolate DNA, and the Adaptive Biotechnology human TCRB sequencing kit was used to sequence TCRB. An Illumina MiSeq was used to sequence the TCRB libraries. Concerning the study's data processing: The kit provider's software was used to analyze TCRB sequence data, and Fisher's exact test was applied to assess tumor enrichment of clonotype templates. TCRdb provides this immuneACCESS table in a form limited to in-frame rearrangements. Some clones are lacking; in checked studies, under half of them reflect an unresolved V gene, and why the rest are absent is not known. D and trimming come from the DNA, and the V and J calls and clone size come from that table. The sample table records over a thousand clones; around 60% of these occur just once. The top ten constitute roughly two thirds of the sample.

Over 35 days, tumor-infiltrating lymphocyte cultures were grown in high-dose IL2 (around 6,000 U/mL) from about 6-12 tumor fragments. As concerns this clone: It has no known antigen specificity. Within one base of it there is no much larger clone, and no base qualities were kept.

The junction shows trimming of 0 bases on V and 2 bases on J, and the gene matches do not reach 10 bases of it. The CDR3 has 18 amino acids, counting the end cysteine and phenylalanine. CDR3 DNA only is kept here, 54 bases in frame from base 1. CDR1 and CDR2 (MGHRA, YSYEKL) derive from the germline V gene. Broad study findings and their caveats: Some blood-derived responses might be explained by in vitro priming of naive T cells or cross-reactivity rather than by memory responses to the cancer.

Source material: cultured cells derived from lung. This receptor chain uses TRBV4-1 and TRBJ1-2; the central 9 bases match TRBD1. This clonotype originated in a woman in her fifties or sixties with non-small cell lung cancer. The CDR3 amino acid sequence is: CASSQDPGDRARNYGYTF. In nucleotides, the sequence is TGCGCCAGCAGCCAAGACCCTGGGGACAGGGCAAGGAACTATGGCTACACCTTC.